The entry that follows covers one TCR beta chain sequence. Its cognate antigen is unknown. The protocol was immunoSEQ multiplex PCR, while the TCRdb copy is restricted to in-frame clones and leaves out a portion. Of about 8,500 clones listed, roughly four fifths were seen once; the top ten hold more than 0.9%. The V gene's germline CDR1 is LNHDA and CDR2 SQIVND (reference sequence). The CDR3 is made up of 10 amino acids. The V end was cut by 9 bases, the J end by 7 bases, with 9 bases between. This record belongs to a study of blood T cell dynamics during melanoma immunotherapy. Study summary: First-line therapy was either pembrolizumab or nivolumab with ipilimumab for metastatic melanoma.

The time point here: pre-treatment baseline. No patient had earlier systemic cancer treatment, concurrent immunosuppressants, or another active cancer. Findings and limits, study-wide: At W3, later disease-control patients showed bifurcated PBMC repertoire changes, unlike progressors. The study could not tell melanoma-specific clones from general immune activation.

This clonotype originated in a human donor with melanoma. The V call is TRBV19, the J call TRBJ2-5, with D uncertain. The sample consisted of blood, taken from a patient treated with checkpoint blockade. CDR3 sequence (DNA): TGTGCCAGGATTTACCCGACCCAGTACTTC. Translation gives CARIYPTQYF.